This T cell receptor (beta chain) was identified during a study of T cell repertoires in ileal Crohn's disease (dated by TCRdb to the late 2010s). Background on the whole study: The median duration of disease was approximately 7.9 years, and at the time of surgery roughly 38% of patients were active smokers. All patients had surgery for a complication: stricturing disease in around 60% and penetrating disease in around 39%. Roughly half of the patients were given postoperative therapy, with 15 to 20 on anti-TNF agents and about a dozen on thiopurines. TCR repertoire analysis was done in 57 Crohn's disease patients from a prospective multicentre cohort. The study was conducted in parallel with a multicentre cohort that was designed to identify predictors of early endoscopic recurrence following ileocolonic resection. Endoscopic postoperative recurrence was defined as a Rutgeerts score above i0. A total of some 170 mucosal samples from about 57 patients were sequenced, collected from several sites on the surgical specimen as well as at postoperative endoscopy. What the study reported, not specific to this receptor: Mucosal CD4 and CD8 T cells were sorted and sequenced only in a subgroup of patients, whose size was not stated. Higher percentages of high-frequency clones at the time of surgery were linked to endoscopic recurrence, and every patient with clonality above 26.8% (18/57) had recurrence. Sorted CD8 T cells carried more high-frequency clones than CD4 T cells, suggesting mucosal expansions were mainly CD8. A significantly higher proportion of clonal expansions was observed in active smokers at surgery than in non-smokers (about 25% vs 20%, p=0.02).

The CDR3 starts with the cysteine, ends with the phenylalanine, and has 14 residues. The sequence is cut down to CDR3 DNA, 42 bases in frame from base 1. Ends trimmed: V by 4 bases, J by 3 bases; bases unmatched to a gene: 5. The CDR1 and CDR2 encoded by the germline V gene are SGHDT and YYEEEE. About 500 nanograms of biopsy DNA per sample were submitted for commercial TCRB immunosequencing. CDR3 regions were amplified from genomic DNA by Adaptive Biotechnology using a two-step, amplification bias-controlled multiplex PCR. In the first PCR, primers covered every V and J gene segment, and in the second PCR, barcodes and Illumina adapters were added. CDR3 libraries were sequenced on an Illumina instrument. Concerning the study's data processing: The analysis drew on both the pipelines supplied by the vendor and custom analysis of the raw data in R/Bioconductor running R version 3.3.0. Clonality, which ranges from 0 to 1, was calculated as the inverse of the normalised Shannon entropy across all productive clones. The repertoire share taken up by the top 100 clones defined high-frequency clones, and only clones that passed a 95% confidence test were kept. The Simpson index measured repertoire diversity, and the Morisita-Horn index measured overlap between samples. TCRdb provides this immuneACCESS table in a form limited to in-frame rearrangements. Some clones are lacking; in checked studies, under half of them reflect an unresolved V gene, and why the rest are absent is not known. V and J calls and clone size are given by that table; D and trimming were obtained from the DNA. This sample comprises some 16,000 clones, over 80% of them detected only once. About 9.3% of the sample rests with the top ten.

This clone was counted once. Its cognate antigen has yet to be identified. No quality values exist for individual bases; no much larger clone is one base distant. Adults with ileal or ileocolonic Crohn's disease for whom ileocolonic resection was indicated were considered eligible. Whole ileal mucosal biopsies were kept frozen at -80 degrees C prior to DNA extraction. A TRizol-based method was used to extract genomic DNA from the frozen whole biopsies, and the DNA was quantified with a NanoDrop 2000 spectrophotometer. The sequence was obtained from an adult with Crohn's disease. The specimen was ileal tissue. This sequence uses TRBV5-6 and TRBJ2-7; 9 central nucleotides agree with TRBD1. CDR3 sequence: CASSLGTGIYEQYF. In nucleotide form, the sequence is TGTGCCAGCAGCCTCGGGACAGGGATCTACGAGCAGTACTTC.